What follows describes a single T cell receptor beta chain. What it recognizes is unknown. TCR beta VDJ and CDR3 profiles were obtained from a genomic DNA template. Using its own MiXCR run on the reads, TCRdb lists one record per CDR3 protein. The sample has roughly 190,000 distinct CDR3 sequences, 40% to 55% seen once. The data were taken from a study of CD8+CD57+ T cells in acquired aplastic anemia. Across the whole study: The mean DNA yield obtained from sorted CD4+ and CD8+ cells came to approximately 3 ug.

Individuals selected for sequencing had exhibited CD8+CD57+ cell expansion on flow cytometry. Every patient presented with severe acquired aplastic anemia. Notes on the study in general: Researchers reported that CD8+ Simpson's diversity was not significantly different in patients versus controls.

The CDR3 has 14 residues. V lost 2 bases and J lost 2, with 9 bases in between. Per the germline V gene, CDR1 is ENHRY and CDR2 is SYGVKD. The specimen was sorted CD4+, CD8+, or CD8+CD57+ T cells (not recorded which) from PBMCs. This rearrangement joins TRBV10-3 to TRBJ1-2; TRBD1 is a possible D gene (6 bases). The TCR was taken from a human donor with aplastic anemia. This CDR3 reads CAISENRENYGYTF. The DNA of the CDR3 is TGTGCCATCAGTGAGAACAGGGAGAACTATGGCTACACCTTC.